This TCR beta chain emerged from a study of metastatic and nonmetastatic thyroid tumors. Across the study: Where malignant and benign thyroid patients were concerned, repertoires were compared across blood and tumor or nodule tissue. Study-wide findings and caveats: Significantly higher TCR beta diversity was reportedly seen in malignant thyroid tumors than benign nodules, in blood and tumor.

There were no patients who had received any treatment before thyroid surgery. This clone appeared a few times. Its antigen remains unknown. Trimming shortened V by 5 bases and J by 5 bases, and 12 bases separated the two germline ends. In germline, CDR1 is MDHEN, CDR2 SYDVKM. The CDR3 is 14 residues long. In the source study's methods: Researchers built a distant-metastasis classifier for papillary thyroid cancer that drew on CDR3 differences across clinicopathological groups. TCRdb re-called the PCR reads through MiXCR. In this record, the V and J calls reflect TCRdb's handling and not the investigators' own analysis. The sample carries about 34,000 clones, approximately 15% recorded once.

Sequenced: blood. This TCR was recovered from a female donor with papillary thyroid cancer or a benign thyroid nodule (not recorded which). Some clones in this sample may be carry-over from other donors' samples. The chain is built from TRBV28 and TRBJ2-2; a possible D gene is TRBD1 (7 bases). In nucleotides, the CDR3 is TGTGCCAGCAGTGCGGGACAGATGACCGGGGAGCTGTTTTTT. Translating gives CASSAGQMTGELFF.